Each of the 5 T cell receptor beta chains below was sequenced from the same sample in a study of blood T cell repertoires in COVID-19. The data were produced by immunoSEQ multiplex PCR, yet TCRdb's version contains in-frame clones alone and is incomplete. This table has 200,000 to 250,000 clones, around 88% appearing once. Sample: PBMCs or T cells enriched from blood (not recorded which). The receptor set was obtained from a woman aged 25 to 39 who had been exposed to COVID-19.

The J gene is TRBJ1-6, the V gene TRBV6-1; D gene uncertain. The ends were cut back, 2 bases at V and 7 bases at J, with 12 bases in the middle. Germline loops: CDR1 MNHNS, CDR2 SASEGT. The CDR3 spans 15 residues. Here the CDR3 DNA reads TGTGCCAGCAGTGAACTCCTCCTCGGGAATTCACCCCTCCACTTT. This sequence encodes CASSELLLGNSPLHF.

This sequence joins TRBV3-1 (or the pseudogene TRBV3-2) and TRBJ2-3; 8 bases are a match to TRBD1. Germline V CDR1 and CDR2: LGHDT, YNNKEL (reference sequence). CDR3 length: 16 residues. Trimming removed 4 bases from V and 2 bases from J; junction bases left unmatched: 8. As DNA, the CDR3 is TGTGCCAGCAGCCCAACCGGACAGGGAATCACAGATACGCAGTATTTT. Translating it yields CASSPTGQGITDTQYF.

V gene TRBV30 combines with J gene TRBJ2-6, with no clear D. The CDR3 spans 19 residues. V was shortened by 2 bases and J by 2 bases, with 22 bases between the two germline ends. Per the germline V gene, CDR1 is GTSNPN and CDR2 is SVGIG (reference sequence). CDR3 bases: TGTGCCTGGAGTCCCAGGCCCATTGTGATCTTACCTGGGGCCAACGTCCTGACTTTC. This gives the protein CAWSPRPIVILPGANVLTF.

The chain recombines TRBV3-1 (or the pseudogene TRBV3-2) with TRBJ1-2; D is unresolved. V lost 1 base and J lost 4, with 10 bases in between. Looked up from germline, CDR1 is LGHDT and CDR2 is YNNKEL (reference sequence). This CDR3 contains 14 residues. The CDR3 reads CASSQVGLSYGYTF. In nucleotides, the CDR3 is TGTGCCAGCAGCCAAGTGGGCCTCTCCTATGGCTACACCTTC.

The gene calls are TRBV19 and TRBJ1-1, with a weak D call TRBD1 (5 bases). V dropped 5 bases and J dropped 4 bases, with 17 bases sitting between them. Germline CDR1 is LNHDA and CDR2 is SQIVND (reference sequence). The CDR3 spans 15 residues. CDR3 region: CASSSLAGRTTEAFF. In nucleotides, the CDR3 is TGTGCCAGTAGTTCCCTGGCAGGGCGGACCACTGAAGCTTTCTTT.